These T cell receptor beta chains were read from a single sample in a study of blood T cell repertoires in COVID-19. The method was immunoSEQ multiplex PCR; TCRdb's version includes in-frame clones alone and lacks a portion of them. The data contain over 50,000 clones, roughly 90% of them singletons. The sequencing sample was made of peripheral blood. Source of these receptors: a man aged 50-59 years with active COVID-19. CDR3s include the opening cysteine and the closing phenylalanine or tryptophan. D genes are given only for firm matches. Some rows have no size entry. The others give once, few or many, or a class for an expanded clone.

j_gene,d_gene,v_gene,abundance,CDR3aa,CDR3nt
TRBJ2-2,NA,TRBV5-1,NA,CASSLDSAYTGELFF,TGCGCCAGCAGCTTGGACAGTGCCTACACCGGGGAGCTGTTTTTT
TRBJ1-2,NA,TRBV12-3/TRBV12-4,NA,CASSRDRYYGYTF,TGTGCCAGCAGTCGCGACAGGTACTATGGCTACACCTTC
TRBJ2-1,NA,TRBV9,NA,CASSVAAGNEQFF,TGTGCCAGCAGCGTAGCGGCGGGCAATGAGCAGTTCTTC
TRBJ2-5,NA,TRBV11-1,NA,CASSLARGRAGETQYF,TGTGCCAGCAGCTTAGCGAGAGGACGGGCGGGAGAGACCCAGTACTTC
TRBJ2-1,TRBD2,TRBV18,NA,CASSPFAGGQTDEQFF,TGTGCCAGCTCACCATTTGCGGGGGGGCAAACGGATGAGCAGTTCTTC
TRBJ2-3,NA,TRBV6-1,few,CASSEGWASMRYTQYF,TGTGCCAGCAGTGAAGGGTGGGCTTCCATGAGATATACGCAGTATTTT
TRBJ2-2,NA,TRBV3-1/TRBV3-2,few,CASSPSAGSGGELFF,TGTGCCAGCAGCCCCTCCGCGGGCTCGGGAGGGGAGCTGTTTTTT
TRBJ1-2,TRBD1,TRBV7-8,NA,CASSSSGGANYGYTF,TGTGCCAGCAGCTCGTCAGGGGGCGCTAACTATGGCTACACCTTC
TRBJ2-7,NA,TRBV5-5,NA,CASSLDAGGTYEQYF,TGTGCCAGCAGCTTAGATGCAGGGGGGACCTACGAGCAGTACTTC
TRBJ2-5,NA,TRBV27,once,CASSYFGGETQYF,TGTGCCAGCAGTTACTTCGGGGGAGAGACCCAGTACTTC
TRBJ2-2,TRBD2,TRBV14,NA,CASSSTNLAVGTGELFF,TGTGCCAGCAGTTCCACAAATCTAGCGGTGGGCACCGGGGAGCTGTTTTTT
TRBJ1-5,NA,TRBV28,NA,CASSSSGNQPQHF,TGTGCCAGCAGTTCCTCAGGGAATCAGCCCCAGCATTTT
TRBJ1-6,TRBD1,TRBV7-9,NA,CASSSLTGVNSPLHF,TGTGCCAGCAGCTCGCTAACAGGGGTAAATTCACCCCTCCACTTT
TRBJ2-5,NA,TRBV3-1/TRBV3-2,NA,CASSQEPIRQETQYF,TGTGCCAGCAGCCAAGAACCTATACGGCAAGAGACCCAGTACTTC
TRBJ2-7,NA,TRBV7-7,NA,CASSLGTGSSYEQYF,TGTGCTAGCAGCTTAGGGACGGGGAGCTCCTACGAGCAGTACTTC
TRBJ1-2,NA,TRBV5-6,NA,CASSLEGLVYGYTF,TGTGCCAGCAGCTTGGAGGGGTTAGTCTATGGCTACACCTTC
TRBJ2-1,NA,TRBV30,NA,CAWSANEQFF,TGTGCCTGGAGTGCTAATGAGCAGTTCTTC
TRBJ2-3,NA,TRBV4-3,NA,CASSQDLAKGGDTQYF,TGCGCCAGCAGCCAAGATTTGGCTAAGGGCGGGGATACGCAGTATTTT
TRBJ2-3,NA,TRBV7-9,NA,CASSPRLTGVPSTDTQYF,TGTGCCAGCAGCCCTAGACTAACGGGGGTTCCTAGCACAGATACGCAGTATTTT
TRBJ1-6,TRBD1,TRBV5-6,NA,CASSADRGNGNSPLHF,TGTGCCAGCAGCGCGGACAGGGGAAATGGCAATTCACCCCTCCACTTT
TRBJ2-2,NA,TRBV5-1,NA,CASTTGRTSTGELFF,TGCGCCAGCACCACGGGAAGGACGTCCACCGGGGAGCTGTTTTTT
TRBJ1-5,NA,TRBV19,NA,CASNTGVQPQHF,TGTGCCAGTAATACAGGCGTCCAGCCCCAGCATTTT